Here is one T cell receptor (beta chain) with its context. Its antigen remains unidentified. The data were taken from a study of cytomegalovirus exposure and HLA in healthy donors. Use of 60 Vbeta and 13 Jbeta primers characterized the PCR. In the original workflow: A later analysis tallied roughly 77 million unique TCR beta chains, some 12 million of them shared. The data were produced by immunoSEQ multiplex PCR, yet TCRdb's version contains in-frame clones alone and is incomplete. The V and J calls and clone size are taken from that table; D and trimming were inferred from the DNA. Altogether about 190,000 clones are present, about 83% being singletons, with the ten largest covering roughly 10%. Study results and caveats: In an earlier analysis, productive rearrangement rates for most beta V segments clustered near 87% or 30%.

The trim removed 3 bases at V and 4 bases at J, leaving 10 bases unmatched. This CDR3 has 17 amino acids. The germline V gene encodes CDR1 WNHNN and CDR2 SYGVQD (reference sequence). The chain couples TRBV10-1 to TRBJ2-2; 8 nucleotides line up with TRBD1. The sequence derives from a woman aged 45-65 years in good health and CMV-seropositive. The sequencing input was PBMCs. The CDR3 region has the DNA TGCGCCAGCAGTGACCCCTCAGGGGGCCGGAGCACCGGGGAGCTGTTTTTT. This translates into CASSDPSGGRSTGELFF.